What follows describes a single T cell receptor beta chain. Authors' methods: Amplified reference gene primers provided the basis for estimating nucleated cell counts. The assay was immunoSEQ multiplex PCR, and TCRdb's table has in-frame clones only and misses some. That table is the source of V, J and clone size, and D and trimming were worked out from the DNA. The sample comprises some 220,000 clones, 80% of which are singletons, and 9.5% to 15% rests with the top ten. This sample is part of a study of blood T cell repertoires in COVID-19. Study at large: Some COVID-19 samples were acute and others convalescent; all came from the United States, Italy and Spain. Sources were T cells, B-cell-depleted T cells, or PBMCs; the material itself was cDNA or gDNA.

V lost 5 bases to trimming and J lost 3 bases; unmatched junction nucleotides: 4. The CDR3 totals 14 residues. Germline CDR1 LNHDA, CDR2 SQIVND (reference sequence). Sequenced material: peripheral blood. The J gene is TRBJ2-4, the V gene TRBV19; 7 nucleotides line up with TRBD1. This clonotype was obtained from a human donor in a cohort sampled during active COVID-19. The CDR3 DNA follows: TGTGCCAGTAGTGCCCCAGGGGGCAAAAACATTCAGTACTTC. It yields the protein CASSAPGGKNIQYF.